These 2 T cell receptor beta chains were sequenced from one sample in a study of blood T cell repertoires in COVID-19. Sequencing was performed with immunoSEQ multiplex PCR; in TCRdb, only in-frame clones are kept and a portion is missing. The sample comprises about 210,000 clones, around 91% of which are singletons, and 4% to 5.5% rests with the top ten. The sequenced sample consisted of peripheral blood. All receptors derive from a woman in her forties with acute or convalescent COVID-19.

The chain uses TRBV30 and TRBJ1-3, with D unresolved. This CDR3 has 14 amino acids. Trimming left V 2 bases short and J 0 bases short, with 8 bases between. Germline V gene data show CDR1 as GTSNPN and CDR2 as SVGIG (reference sequence). The CDR3, as DNA: TGTGCCTGGAGTAACAGTAACTCTGGAAACACCATATATTTT. This sequence encodes CAWSNSNSGNTIYF. Supplemented by reference TRBV30 and TRBJ1-3, the full variable domain reads SQTIHQWPATLVQPVGSPLSLECTVEGTSNPNLYWYRQAAGRGLQLLFYSVGIGQISSEVPQNLSASRPQDRQFILSSKKLLLSDSGFYLCAWSNSNSGNTIYFGEGSWLTVV.

The V gene is TRBV25-1, the J gene TRBJ2-7; D perhaps matches TRBD1 (6 bases). The ends were cut back, 4 bases at V and 7 bases at J, with 23 bases in the middle. The V gene's germline CDR1 is MGHDK and CDR2 SYGVNS. This CDR3 is built from 16 residues. In DNA form, the CDR3 reads TGTGCCAGCAGTGGAAGAGGGGGACACGTTAAGGGGGAGCAGTACGTC. Its protein is CASSGRGGHVKGEQYV.